The text below deals with one T cell receptor beta chain. Its antigen remains unidentified. This sample is drawn from a study of cytomegalovirus exposure and HLA in healthy donors. Regarding the study as a whole: Some public TCRs appeared in many individuals, while most sequences were rare. In vitro testing confirmed a few CMV-associated chains as specific for CMV antigens.

The CDR3 covers 17 residues. V shed 0 bases, J shed 7 bases, and the junction held 9 bases outside the gene matches. TCRdb's table, derived via immunoSEQ multiplex PCR, lists solely in-frame clones and lacks some. The sample consists of 100,000 or so clones, 87% of them appearing once. Sequencing was performed on PBMCs. This sequence joins TRBV23-1 and TRBJ2-4, with 10 bases aligning to TRBD1. TRBV23-1 is an open reading frame whose function is uncertain. The sequence came from a man in his late teens or twenties in good health and CMV-seropositive. The CDR3 protein is CASSQSDFDRGPNIQYF. The CDR3 DNA reads TGCGCCAGCAGTCAATCGGACTTTGACAGGGGGCCGAACATTCAGTACTTC.